This T cell receptor beta chain originates from a study of neurological immune-mediated disorders (dated by TCRdb to the late 2010s). With regard to the full study: Among the roughly 34 multiple sclerosis patients, relapsing-remitting MS accounted for 31 and secondary progressive MS accounted for 3. Peripheral blood TCR-beta repertoires from patients with HTLV-I-associated myelopathy (HAM/TSP), patients with multiple sclerosis, and healthy controls were compared in the study using UMI-based sequencing. The cohort comprised around 70 subjects: about 14 HAM/TSP patients, approximately 34 multiple sclerosis patients and around 20 healthy controls. Alongside PBMC samples, the set of more than 80 TCR-beta libraries contained longitudinal samples, technical triplicates, and paired CD4+ and CD8+ T-cell subsets that had been sorted.

Unsorted PBMC libraries were generated from 2 million PBMCs stored in RNAlater at -80 °C until RNA extraction. The multiple sclerosis patients were enrolled in a US clinical protocol that evaluated disease progression with magnetic resonance imaging. Peripheral blood underwent Ficoll-Hypaque density gradient centrifugation to isolate PBMCs, which were then cryopreserved in liquid nitrogen. Study-level results and caveats: Across subjects, expanded clones never shared an identical CDR3 amino acid sequence, which suggests that the TCR-beta repertoires in every group were private. In a phylogenetic analysis, the repertoires of 18 out of 34 MS patients fell into a single cluster of related CDR3 sequences, pointing to a possible signature at the repertoire level. No association of the MS cluster with clinical or MRI features was observed, and the need for larger cohorts was stated by the authors. TCR clonal expansion was highest in HAM/TSP patients and lowest in MS patients, with MS patients falling below even healthy controls.

cDNA synthesis used template-switch 5'RACE with a primer carrying a 10-nucleotide random unique molecular identifier tagging each TCR transcript. Every sequencing run covered 15-18 subjects and yielded more than 170 million TCR-beta sequences. The RNeasy kit was used for extraction of total RNA. TCR-beta VDJ regions were amplified with primers for the TCR constant region and the 5'RACE anchor, using the KAPA Real-time Library Amplification kit. Sample indexes and Illumina adaptors were added in a first PCR, and a second PCR then increased library yield. The roughly 650 bp TCR product was size-selected on a 2% E-gel SizeSelection system after Ampure bead purification. Before pooling, library quality was assessed on a Bioanalyzer, concentration was determined with Qubit, and library quantification was performed with the Kapa Library Quantification kit. An Illumina HiSeq 2500 was used to sequence the libraries paired-end at 2 x 150 bp. To increase sequence diversity, roughly 24-31% phiX was spiked into each library pool. The authors' pipeline ran thus. The UMI-based MiGEC pipeline processed quality-filtered reads and removed over 80% of raw TCR sequences during error correction. IMGT germline references were used for aligning VDJ genes, and each clonotype was defined as a unique CDR3 amino acid sequence together with its V-J genes. Clonal expansion, Shannon diversity, and CDR3 relatedness (CalcPairwiseDistances, ClusterSamples) were evaluated with VDJtools, and phylogenetic trees were built with CLCbio workbench. Using coefficient-of-variation modelling across technical triplicates, the study counted a clone as expanded if it had at least 8 unique UMIs. Using fastp at Q25 and MiXCR, TCRdb reprocessed the public reads and kept productive beta chains. Every entry covers one CDR3 protein and lists the most common genes and DNA from its rows. TCRdb's processing, not the authors' own work, is the source of the V and J calls. The sample table holds 87,000 or so distinct CDR3 sequences, of which under 4.5% were seen once. 2.9% of the sample goes to the ten largest clones.

V is cut by 3 bases and J by 0 bases, and the space between the germline ends is 8 bases. Taken from cysteine to phenylalanine, the CDR3 has 13 residues. Of the read, only the CDR3 DNA is kept; its 39 bases are in frame from base 1. CDR1 DFQATT and CDR2 SNEGSKA are derived from the germline V gene (reference sequence). This clonotype was observed many times. The clone's antigen remains unknown. No base-level quality is on record; no much larger clone is a single base apart. Sequencing was performed on PBMCs. The receptor was derived from a woman aged 45-65 years with multiple sclerosis. Recombination connected TRBV20-1 to TRBJ1-1; possibly the D gene is TRBD1, per 6 matching bases. The CDR3 reads CSASEGVNTEAFF. DNA sequence: TGCAGTGCTAGCGAGGGGGTGAACACTGAAGCTTTCTTT.